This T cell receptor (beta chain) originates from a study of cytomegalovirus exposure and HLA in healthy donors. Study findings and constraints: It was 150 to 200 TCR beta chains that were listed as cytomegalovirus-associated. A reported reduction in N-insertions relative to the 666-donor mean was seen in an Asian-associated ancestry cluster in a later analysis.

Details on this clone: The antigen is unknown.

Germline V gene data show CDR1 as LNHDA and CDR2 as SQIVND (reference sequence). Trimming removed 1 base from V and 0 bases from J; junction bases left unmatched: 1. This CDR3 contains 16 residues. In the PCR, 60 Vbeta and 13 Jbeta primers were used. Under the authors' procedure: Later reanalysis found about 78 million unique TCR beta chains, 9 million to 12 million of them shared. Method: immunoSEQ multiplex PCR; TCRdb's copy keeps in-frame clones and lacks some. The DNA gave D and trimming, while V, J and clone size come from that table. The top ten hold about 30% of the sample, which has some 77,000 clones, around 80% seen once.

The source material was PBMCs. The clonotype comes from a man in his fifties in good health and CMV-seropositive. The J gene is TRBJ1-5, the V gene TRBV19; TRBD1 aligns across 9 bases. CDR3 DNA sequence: TGTGCCAGTAGTATAGGACAGGGGGTTAGCAATCAGCCCCAGCATTTT. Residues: CASSIGQGVSNQPQHF.